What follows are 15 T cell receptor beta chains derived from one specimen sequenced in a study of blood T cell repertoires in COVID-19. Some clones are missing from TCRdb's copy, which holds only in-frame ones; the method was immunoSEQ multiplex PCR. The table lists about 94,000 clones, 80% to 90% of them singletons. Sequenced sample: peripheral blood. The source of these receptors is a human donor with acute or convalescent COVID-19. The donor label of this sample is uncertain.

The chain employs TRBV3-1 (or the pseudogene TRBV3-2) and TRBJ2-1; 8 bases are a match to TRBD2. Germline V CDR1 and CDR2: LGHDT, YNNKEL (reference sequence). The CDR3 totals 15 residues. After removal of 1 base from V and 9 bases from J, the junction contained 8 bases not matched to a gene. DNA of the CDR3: TGTGCCAGCAGCCAAGGGACTAGCAGTTTCGGTGAGCAGTTCTTC. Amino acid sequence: CASSQGTSSFGEQFF.

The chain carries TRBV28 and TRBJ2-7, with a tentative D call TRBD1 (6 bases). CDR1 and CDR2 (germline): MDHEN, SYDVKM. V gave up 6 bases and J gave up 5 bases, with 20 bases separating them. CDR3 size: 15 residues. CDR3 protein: CASSPQAEGEHEQYF. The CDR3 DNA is TGTGCCAGCAGCCCCCAAGCTGAGGGGGAACACGAGCAGTACTTC.

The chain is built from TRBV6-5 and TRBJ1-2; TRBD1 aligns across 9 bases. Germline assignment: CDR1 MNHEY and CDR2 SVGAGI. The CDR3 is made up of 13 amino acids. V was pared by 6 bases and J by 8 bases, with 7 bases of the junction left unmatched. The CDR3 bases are TGTGCCAGCAGACTACAGGGGGCGAGGGGCTACACCTTC. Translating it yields CASRLQGARGYTF.

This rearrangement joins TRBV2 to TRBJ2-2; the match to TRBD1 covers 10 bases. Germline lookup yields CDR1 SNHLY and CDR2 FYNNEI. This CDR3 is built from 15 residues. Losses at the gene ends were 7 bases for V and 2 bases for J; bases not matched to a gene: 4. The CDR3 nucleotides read TGTGCCAGCACTATGACAGGGGGCAACACCGGGGAGCTGTTTTTT. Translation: CASTMTGGNTGELFF.

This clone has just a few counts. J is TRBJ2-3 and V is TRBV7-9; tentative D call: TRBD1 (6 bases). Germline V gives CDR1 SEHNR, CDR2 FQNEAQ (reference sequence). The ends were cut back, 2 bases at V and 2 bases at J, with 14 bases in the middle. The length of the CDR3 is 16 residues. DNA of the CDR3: TGTGCCAGCAGCTTATACCAAACAGGGTACACAGATACGCAGTATTTT. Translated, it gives CASSLYQTGYTDTQYF.

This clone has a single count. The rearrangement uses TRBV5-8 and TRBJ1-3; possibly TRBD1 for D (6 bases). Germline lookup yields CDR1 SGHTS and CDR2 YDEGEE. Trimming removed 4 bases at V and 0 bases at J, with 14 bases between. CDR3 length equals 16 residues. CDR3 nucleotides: TGTGCCAGCAGCCCGTGGACAGTCGTCTCTGGAAACACCATATATTTT. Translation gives CASSPWTVVSGNTIYF.

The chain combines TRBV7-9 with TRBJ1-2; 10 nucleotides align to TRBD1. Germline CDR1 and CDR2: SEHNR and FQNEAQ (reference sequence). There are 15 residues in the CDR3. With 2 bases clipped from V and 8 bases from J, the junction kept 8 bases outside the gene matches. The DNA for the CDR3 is TGTGCCAGCAGCTTATCCGCCGGACAGGGGGGAGGCTACACCTTC. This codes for CASSLSAGQGGGYTF. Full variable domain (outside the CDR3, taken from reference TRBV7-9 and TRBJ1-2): DTGVSQNPRHKITKRGQNVTFRCDPISEHNRLYWYRQTLGQGPEFLTYFQNEAQLEKSRLLSDRFSAERPKGSFSTLEIQRTEQGDSAMYLCASSLSAGQGGGYTFGSGTRLTVV.

CDR3 region: CASSPRTSGGTQETQYF. As DNA, the CDR3 is TGTGCCAGCAGCCCCCGGACTAGCGGGGGGACCCAAGAGACCCAGTACTTC. V usage is TRBV9 and J usage is TRBJ2-5; 14 bases fit TRBD2. The CDR3 runs 17 residues. V lost 4 bases to trimming and J lost 1 base; unmatched junction nucleotides: 6. CDR1 SGDLS and CDR2 YYNGEE come from the germline V gene.

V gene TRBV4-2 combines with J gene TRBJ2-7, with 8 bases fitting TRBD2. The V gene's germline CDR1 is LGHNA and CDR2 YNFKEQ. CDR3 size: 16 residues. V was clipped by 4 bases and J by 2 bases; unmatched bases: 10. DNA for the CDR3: TGTGCCAGCAGCCCCCCCGGGGGGGAAGGGGCCTACGAGCAGTACTTC. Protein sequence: CASSPPGGEGAYEQYF.

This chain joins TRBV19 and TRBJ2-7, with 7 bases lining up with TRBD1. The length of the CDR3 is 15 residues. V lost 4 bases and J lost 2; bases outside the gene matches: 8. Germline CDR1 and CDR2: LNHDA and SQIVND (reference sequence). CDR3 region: CASSTTDRDAYEQYF. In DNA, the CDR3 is TGTGCCAGTAGTACGACCGACAGGGACGCCTACGAGCAGTACTTC.

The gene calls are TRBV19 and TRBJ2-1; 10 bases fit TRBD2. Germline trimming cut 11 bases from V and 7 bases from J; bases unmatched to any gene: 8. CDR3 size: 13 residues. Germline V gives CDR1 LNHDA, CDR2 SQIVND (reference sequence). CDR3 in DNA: TGTGCCTGCGAGCGGGGGGGCCGGAATGAGCAGTTCTTC. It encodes CACERGGRNEQFF.

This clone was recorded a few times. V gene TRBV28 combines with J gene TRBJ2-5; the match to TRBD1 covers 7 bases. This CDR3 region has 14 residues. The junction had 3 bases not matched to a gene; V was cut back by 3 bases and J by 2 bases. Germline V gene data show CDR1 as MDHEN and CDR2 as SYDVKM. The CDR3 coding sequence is TGTGCCAGCAGTTTCCCGGGACAGCAAGAGACCCAGTACTTC. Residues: CASSFPGQQETQYF.

The CDR3 sequence is CASSQDLAGSYEQYF. The CDR3 nucleotides are TGTGCCAGCAGCCAAGATTTGGCGGGCTCCTACGAGCAGTACTTC. This rearrangement joins TRBV3-1 (or the pseudogene TRBV3-2) to TRBJ2-7; D may be TRBD2 (5 bases). Trimming shortened V by 0 bases and J by 0 bases, and 9 bases separated the two germline ends. Germline CDR1 reads LGHDT; CDR2 reads YNNKEL (reference sequence). The CDR3 length is 15 residues.

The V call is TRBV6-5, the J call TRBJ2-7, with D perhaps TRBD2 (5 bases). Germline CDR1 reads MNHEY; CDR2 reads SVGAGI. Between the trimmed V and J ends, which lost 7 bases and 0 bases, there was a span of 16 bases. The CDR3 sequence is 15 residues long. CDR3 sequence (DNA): TGTGCCAGCACCCCCGGGCCGAGGGTCTCCTACGAGCAGTACTTC. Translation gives CASTPGPRVSYEQYF.

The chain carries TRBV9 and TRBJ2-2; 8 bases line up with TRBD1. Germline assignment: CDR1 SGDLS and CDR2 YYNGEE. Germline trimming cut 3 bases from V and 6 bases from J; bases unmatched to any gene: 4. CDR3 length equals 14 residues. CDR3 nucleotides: TGTGCCAGCAGCGGGACAGGGACGGCCGGGGAGCTGTTTTTT. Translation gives CASSGTGTAGELFF.